These T cell receptor beta chains were read from a single sample in a study of blood T cell repertoires in COVID-19. Sequencing used immunoSEQ multiplex PCR; TCRdb keeps in-frame clones, though not all of them. Here the sample spans fewer than 200,000 clones, around four fifths being singletons. Material: PBMCs or T cells enriched from blood (not recorded which). All receptors come from a woman in her 50s who had recovered from COVID-19. Both conserved end residues are part of each CDR3. The D gene is left open where the match is weak. Clone size is given for some rows only: seen once, a few or many times, or a class if the clone is expanded.

CDR3: CASSPLDIKSSYNEQFF; DNA: TGTGCCAGCTCACCTTTGGACATCAAAAGCTCCTACAATGAGCAGTTCTTC; V: TRBV18; size: -; J: TRBJ2-1; D: -
CDR3: CGWGLASNTQYF; DNA: TGTGGGTGGGGACTAGCCTCGAACACGCAGTATTTT; V: TRBV7-9; size: -; J: TRBJ2-3; D: TRBD2
CDR3: CASSFDRGGEKLFF; DNA: TGTGCCAGCAGTTTCGACAGGGGTGGCGAAAAACTGTTTTTT; V: TRBV27; size: -; J: TRBJ1-4; D: TRBD1
CDR3: CASSRTRRAYNEQFF; DNA: TGTGCCAGCAGCCGGACTAGACGGGCCTACAATGAGCAGTTCTTC; V: TRBV3-1/TRBV3-2; size: -; J: TRBJ2-1; D: TRBD2
CDR3: CASSLATAATNEKLFF; DNA: TGTGCCAGCAGCCTCGCGACAGCAGCAACTAATGAAAAACTGTTTTTT; V: TRBV5-6; size: -; J: TRBJ1-4; D: -
CDR3: CASSPWANTEAFF; DNA: TGTGCCAGCAGTCCGTGGGCGAACACTGAAGCTTTCTTT; V: TRBV27; size: -; J: TRBJ1-1; D: -
CDR3: CASSRDTGYGYTF; DNA: TGTGCCAGCAGCAGAGACACTGGGTATGGCTACACCTTC; V: TRBV25-1; size: -; J: TRBJ1-2; D: -
CDR3: CASSLVGRTRHSNQPQHF; DNA: TGTGCCAGCAGTTTAGTGGGAAGGACACGTCATAGCAATCAGCCCCAGCATTTT; V: TRBV27; size: -; J: TRBJ1-5; D: -
CDR3: CASSQPGAQYNEQFF; DNA: TGTGCCAGCAGCCAGCCGGGAGCGCAGTACAATGAGCAGTTCTTC; V: TRBV7-9; size: once; J: TRBJ2-1; D: -
CDR3: CASPRGAEAFF; DNA: TGTGCCAGCCCACGGGGGGCTGAAGCTTTCTTT; V: TRBV6-5; size: -; J: TRBJ1-1; D: -
CDR3: CSAKAGGPSYNEQFF; DNA: TGCAGCGCTAAAGCGGGAGGGCCCTCCTACAATGAGCAGTTCTTC; V: TRBV29-1; size: -; J: TRBJ2-1; D: TRBD2
CDR3: CASSLPSRWEAANEQFF; DNA: TGTGCCAGCAGCTTGCCGTCTCGATGGGAAGCGGCGAATGAGCAGTTCTTC; V: TRBV5-6; size: few; J: TRBJ2-1; D: -
CDR3: CASSPTSGRAPYNEQFF; DNA: TGTGCCAGCAGCCCAACTAGCGGGAGGGCCCCCTACAATGAGCAGTTCTTC; V: TRBV5-6; size: -; J: TRBJ2-1; D: TRBD2
CDR3: CASSHRTARNTEAFF; DNA: TGTGCCAGCAGTCATCGGACAGCGAGGAACACTGAAGCTTTCTTT; V: TRBV6-5; size: -; J: TRBJ1-1; D: -
CDR3: CASSFFRGQPQHF; DNA: TGTGCCAGCAGTTTTTTTCGGGGTCAGCCCCAGCATTTT; V: TRBV12-3/TRBV12-4; size: -; J: TRBJ1-5; D: -
CDR3: CASSQQGTYQADTQYF; DNA: TGTGCCAGCAGCCAACAAGGGACTTACCAGGCAGATACGCAGTATTTT; V: TRBV7-6; size: few; J: TRBJ2-3; D: -
CDR3: CAGCPPEAFF; DNA: TGTGCCGGCTGTCCTCCTGAAGCTTTCTTT; V: TRBV19; size: -; J: TRBJ1-1; D: -
CDR3: CASSLTGHVNTEAFF; DNA: TGTGCCAGCAGTTTGACGGGACACGTTAACACTGAAGCTTTCTTT; V: TRBV27; size: -; J: TRBJ1-1; D: -
CDR3: CASSGWDRGSPLHF; DNA: TGTGCCAGCAGTGGTTGGGACAGGGGCTCACCCCTCCACTTT; V: TRBV2; size: -; J: TRBJ1-6; D: TRBD1
CDR3: CASTVQGLYNSPLHF; DNA: TGTGCCAGCACCGTACAGGGGTTGTATAATTCACCCCTCCACTTT; V: TRBV5-4; size: few; J: TRBJ1-6; D: TRBD1
CDR3: CASSHLEASNQPQHF; DNA: TGCGCCAGCAGCCACCTGGAGGCTAGCAATCAGCCCCAGCATTTT; V: TRBV4-1; size: -; J: TRBJ1-5; D: -
CDR3: CASSLEGGEYNEQFF; DNA: TGTGCCAGCAGCTTAGAGGGGGGGGAGTACAATGAGCAGTTCTTC; V: TRBV11-2; size: -; J: TRBJ2-1; D: TRBD2
CDR3: CASRFLDAVYNSPLHF; DNA: TGTGCCAGCAGATTCCTGGATGCGGTCTATAATTCACCCCTCCACTTT; V: TRBV5-6; size: -; J: TRBJ1-6; D: -
CDR3: CASSLTSGTDTQYF; DNA: TGTGCCAGCAGTTTGACTAGCGGCACAGATACGCAGTATTTT; V: TRBV11-2; size: -; J: TRBJ2-3; D: TRBD2
CDR3: CASSQPTRGNTEAFF; DNA: TGCGCCAGCAGCCAACCCACCCGGGGGAACACTGAAGCTTTCTTT; V: TRBV4-1; size: -; J: TRBJ1-1; D: -
CDR3: CATMDTDRVYGELFF; DNA: TGTGCCACCATGGACACAGACAGGGTCTACGGGGAGCTGTTTTTT; V: TRBV24-1; size: -; J: TRBJ2-2; D: TRBD1
CDR3: CASSSGGTDNSPLHF; DNA: TGTGCCAGCAGCTCAGGGGGGACGGATAATTCACCCCTCCACTTT; V: TRBV7-2; size: -; J: TRBJ1-6; D: TRBD1
CDR3: CASAREGGPVAFF; DNA: TGTGCCAGCGCTAGGGAGGGGGGCCCCGTCGCTTTCTTT; V: TRBV28; size: -; J: TRBJ1-1; D: -
CDR3: CASSLAPWSGTPNYGYTF; DNA: TGTGCCAGCAGCTTAGCCCCGTGGTCCGGGACACCTAACTATGGCTACACCTTC; V: TRBV7-8; size: -; J: TRBJ1-2; D: -
CDR3: CASSPIWGQGNEQFF; DNA: TGTGCCAGCAGTCCCATCTGGGGACAGGGTAATGAGCAGTTCTTC; V: TRBV28; size: -; J: TRBJ2-1; D: TRBD1
CDR3: CASSQEHRGGNSPLHF; DNA: TGCGCCAGCAGCCAGGAGCACAGGGGGGGTAATTCACCCCTCCACTTT; V: TRBV4-1; size: -; J: TRBJ1-6; D: TRBD1
CDR3: CASSLESPGSGTEAFF; DNA: TGCGCCAGCAGCTTGGAGTCCCCCGGGTCGGGCACTGAAGCTTTCTTT; V: TRBV5-1; size: -; J: TRBJ1-1; D: -